This TCR beta chain was observed in a study of T cell responses to AZD1222 COVID-19 vaccine. Study-level points and caveats: Sampling that yielded the repertoires occurred only after the peak T cell response. Compared with day 0, the breadth and depth of the Spike-specific TCR repertoire rose significantly after two doses of AZD1222.

About this clone: Its antigen is as yet unknown.

Assay used: immunoSEQ multiplex PCR; TCRdb lists only in-frame clones, some missing. Of about 180,000 clones listed, roughly nine tenths were seen once; the top ten hold 1.5% to 2%. Germline-derived CDR1 and CDR2 are KGHDR and SFDVKD. Between the trimmed V and J ends, which lost 7 bases and 1 base, there was a span of 9 bases. This CDR3 comprises 13 residues. This chain links TRBV24-1 with TRBJ1-1; the D gene is possibly TRBD1 (6 bases). The source material was peripheral blood, sampled on day 0 of AZD1222 vaccination. This TCR came from an adult in good health. In DNA, the CDR3 is TGTGCCACCAGGGACAGTCAGAACACTGAAGCTTTCTTT. Amino acid sequence: CATRDSQNTEAFF.